One T cell receptor beta chain is described in this entry. Its antigen remains unknown. Patients with a history of autoimmune disease or on systemic immunosuppression were excluded. These data originate in a study of OX40 agonist ivuxolimab in advanced cancers. General observations from the study: Certain nonresponders additionally had low normalized T-cell clonal expansion. Among the least clonally expanded were partial responders at 0.1-3.0 mg/kg.

Only in-frame clones appear in the TCRdb table, and some are missing; sequencing was by immunoSEQ multiplex PCR. There are roughly 73,000 clones in the sample; under 90% occur only once, and approximately 2.3% lies in the top ten. Germline V gene data show CDR1 as SGHKS and CDR2 as YYEKEE (reference sequence). CDR3 size: 16 residues. Trimming took off 4 bases at V and 0 bases at J, with 13 bases between the two ends. This clonotype was sampled from an adult with an advanced solid tumor such as melanoma, head and neck, liver or kidney cancer. This rearrangement joins TRBV5-5 to TRBJ2-2, with D possibly matching TRBD1 (6 bases). Sequences were derived from CD4+ or CD8+ T cells sorted from blood, sampled in a trial of the OX40 agonist ivuxolimab. CDR3 nucleotide sequence: TGTGCCAGCAGCCGGGCAGGGGTCTCGAACACCGGGGAGCTGTTTTTT. Protein sequence: CASSRAGVSNTGELFF.